Presented here are 19 T cell receptor beta chains from one specimen sequenced in a study of blood T cell repertoires in COVID-19. Sequencing used immunoSEQ multiplex PCR; TCRdb keeps in-frame clones, though not all of them. The sample includes 150,000 to 200,000 clones, about 88% of them seen just once. Sequences were obtained from peripheral blood. Source of these receptors: a man aged 18 to 30 who had recovered from COVID-19.

The chain has TRBV6-2 or TRBV6-3 and TRBJ2-7, with TRBD2 matching over 9 bases. The CDR3 sequence is 14 residues long. Germline V gene data show CDR1 as MNHEY and CDR2 as SVGEGT. J was trimmed by 2 bases and V by 5 bases; bases with no gene match: 4. The CDR3 DNA reads as TGTGCCAGCAGTAAGACTAGCGGAGCCTACGAGCAGTACTTC. This translates into CASSKTSGAYEQYF.

This clone came up once. V usage is TRBV5-1 and J usage is TRBJ2-1, with TRBD2 as a possible D gene (9 bases). The CDR3 is 18 residues long. Per the germline V gene, CDR1 is SGHRS and CDR2 is YFSETQ. V was clipped by 0 bases and J by 7 bases, with 23 bases between them. The CDR3 protein is CASSLAGGKAGGGNEQFF. The CDR3 DNA reads as TGCGCCAGCAGCTTGGCAGGGGGCAAAGCGGGAGGAGGGAATGAGCAGTTCTTC.

This chain connects TRBV9 to TRBJ2-1, with 9 bases fitting TRBD2. CDR1 is SGDLS and CDR2 is YYNGEE in the germline V gene. This CDR3 region has 17 residues. The V gene end was trimmed by 3 bases and the J gene end by 0 bases; junction bases not matched to a gene: 7. In DNA form, the CDR3 reads TGTGCCAGCAGCGCCAGGCGTAGCGGGAGCTCCTACAATGAGCAGTTCTTC. The encoded protein is CASSARRSGSSYNEQFF.

The V and J genes are TRBV10-3 and TRBJ2-1, with TRBD2 identical over 14 bases. The V gene's germline CDR1 is ENHRY and CDR2 SYGVKD. This CDR3 has 16 residues. The J segment lost 6 bases and the V segment lost 2 bases, leaving 3 bases of the junction unmatched. CDR3 DNA sequence: TGTGCCATCAGTGAGCCCGGGACTAGCGGGAGCAATGAGCAGTTCTTC. Translated: CAISEPGTSGSNEQFF.

V is TRBV27 and J is TRBJ2-7; D is possibly TRBD2 (5 bases). V lost 4 bases and J lost 3, with 10 bases in between. CDR3 length: 13 amino acids. CDR1 is MNHEY, CDR2 SMNVEV, per germline (reference sequence). CDR3 region: CASSYAGVYEQYF. CDR3 DNA sequence: TGTGCCAGCAGTTATGCGGGTGTCTACGAGCAGTACTTC.

The chain is built from TRBV2 and TRBJ1-5; D call uncertain. V lost 4 bases and J lost 7, with 17 bases in between. Germline V gives CDR1 SNHLY, CDR2 FYNNEI. The CDR3 is 15 residues long. This chain's CDR3 is CASSVASGGGQPQHF. The CDR3 DNA reads as TGTGCCAGCAGTGTTGCGTCAGGAGGAGGGCAGCCCCAGCATTTT.

The chain links TRBV9 to TRBJ2-3, with D tentatively TRBD2 (5 bases). Trimming took off 0 bases at V and 5 bases at J, with 10 bases between the two ends. Germline V gene lookup returns CDR1 SGDLS and CDR2 YYNGEE. The CDR3 consists of 14 residues. As DNA, the CDR3 is TGTGCCAGCAGCGTAGAGGGAGTGATAGATACGCAGTATTTT. It is translated as CASSVEGVIDTQYF.

This rearrangement joins TRBV7-9 to TRBJ1-1; tentatively, D is TRBD1 (6 bases). Germline V gives CDR1 SEHNR, CDR2 FQNEAQ (reference sequence). V was trimmed by 3 bases and J by 5 bases, leaving 19 bases between them. This CDR3 region has 16 residues. CDR3 in amino acids: CASSFDRGGNPTEAFF. In DNA form, the CDR3 reads TGTGCCAGCAGCTTTGACCGAGGGGGAAACCCTACTGAAGCTTTCTTT.

As DNA, the CDR3 is TGTGCCAGCAGCCGGGACAGAGACTATGGCTACACCTTC. Translating it yields CASSRDRDYGYTF. This chain connects TRBV6-2 or TRBV6-3 to TRBJ1-2; 7 positions agree with TRBD1. The CDR3 contains 13 residues. Germline assignment: CDR1 MNHEY and CDR2 SVGEGT. J gave up 3 bases and V 6 bases, and 4 bases lay outside the gene matches.

CDR3 sequence (DNA): TGTGCCAGCAGCCCGACTAGCGGGAGGGGGTCCCAGTACTTC. This gives the protein CASSPTSGRGSQYF. V usage is TRBV9 and J usage is TRBJ2-5; the match to TRBD2 covers 14 bases. Germline V CDR1 and CDR2: SGDLS, YYNGEE. The V gene end was trimmed by 4 bases and the J gene end by 9 bases; junction bases not matched to a gene: 5. The CDR3 spans 14 residues. Together with reference TRBV9 and TRBJ2-5, the CDR3 gives the full variable domain: DSGVTQTPKHLITATGQRVTLRCSPRSGDLSVYWYQQSLDQGLQFLIQYYNGEERAKGNILERFSAQQFPDLHSELNLSSLELGDSALYFCASSPTSGRGSQYFGPGTRLLVL.

Only one count was recorded for this clone. The chain couples TRBV9 to TRBJ1-1, with D hard to call. The CDR3 is made up of 14 amino acids. Trimming took off 6 bases at V and 5 bases at J, with 17 bases between the two ends. The germline V gene has CDR1 SGDLS and CDR2 YYNGEE. In DNA, the CDR3 is TGTGCCAGCACCGCTCTTGGCAGGCAAACTGAAGCTTTCTTT. Protein: CASTALGRQTEAFF.

This chain joins TRBV24-1 and TRBJ2-1; D possibly corresponds to TRBD2 (6 bases). The CDR3 extends over 17 amino acids. V gave up 4 bases and J gave up 0 bases, with 15 bases separating them. Germline V gene sequence: CDR1 KGHDR, CDR2 SFDVKD. In DNA, the CDR3 is TGTGCCACCAGTGAATATACTAGCAGCGGCTCCTACAATGAGCAGTTCTTC. Translation gives CATSEYTSSGSYNEQFF.

The rearrangement joins TRBV28 to TRBJ2-7; 9 nucleotides align to TRBD1. The length of the CDR3 is 15 residues. The trim removed 4 bases at V and 4 bases at J, leaving 8 bases unmatched. Germline CDR1 MDHEN, CDR2 SYDVKM. The CDR3 reads CASSSPGQGGYEQYF. CDR3 in DNA: TGTGCCAGCAGTTCTCCGGGACAGGGAGGGTACGAGCAGTACTTC.

The chain joins TRBV7-9 to TRBJ2-3; 8 bases map to TRBD1. This CDR3 is 15 amino acids long. Trimming cost V 6 bases and J 0 bases; bases outside gene matches: 5. Germline V gene lookup returns CDR1 SEHNR and CDR2 FQNEAQ (reference sequence). CDR3 DNA: TGTGCCAGCAGTCGTAGGACAGGGAGCACAGATACGCAGTATTTT. Protein product: CASSRRTGSTDTQYF.

The chain couples TRBV19 to TRBJ2-2, with 7 positions matching TRBD1. The CDR3 runs 17 residues. V trimming: 0 bases; J trimming: 4 bases; junction bases outside the gene matches: 8. CDR1 is LNHDA and CDR2 is SQIVND in the germline V gene (reference sequence). CDR3 nucleotides: TGTGCCAGTAGTATAGAAGGCCCACAGGGGACCACCGGGGAGCTGTTTTTT. This encodes CASSIEGPQGTTGELFF.

The rearrangement joins TRBV5-6 to TRBJ1-2; TRBD1 agrees at 9 bases. This CDR3 spans 16 amino acids. The germline V gene has CDR1 SGHDT and CDR2 YYEEEE. With V trimmed by 5 bases and J by 4 bases, 12 bases remained unmatched. CDR3 coding DNA: TGTGCCAGCAGGGGCCACGGGACAGGGTTTATCTATGGCTACACCTTC. Its translation is CASRGHGTGFIYGYTF.

This chain links TRBV19 with TRBJ1-1; D perhaps matches TRBD1 (5 bases). The CDR3 extends over 15 amino acids. CDR1 and CDR2 (germline): LNHDA, SQIVND (reference sequence). The ends were cut back, 3 bases at V and 0 bases at J, with 11 bases in the middle. CDR3 nucleotide sequence: TGTGCCAGTAGTATCCAAGGGGTGATGAACACTGAAGCTTTCTTT. This codes for CASSIQGVMNTEAFF.

The chain couples TRBV30 to TRBJ1-3; D perhaps matches TRBD1 (5 bases). The CDR3 has 14 residues. Deletions cut 2 bases from V and 4 bases from J, with 12 bases between. Germline CDR1 GTSNPN, CDR2 SVGIG (reference sequence). The CDR3 protein is CAWSPGLKGNTIYF. The CDR3 nucleotides are TGTGCCTGGAGTCCGGGACTCAAGGGAAACACCATATATTTT.

The rearrangement uses TRBV15 and TRBJ2-3, with 8 bases lining up with TRBD2. The CDR3 spans 17 residues. V was clipped by 9 bases and J by 9 bases; unmatched bases: 23. In germline, CDR1 is LNHNV, CDR2 YYDKDF (reference sequence). In nucleotides, the CDR3 is TGTGCCACTACCCCGGGGGGAGCGGGAGCGACATGGGTGACGCAGTATTTT. This sequence encodes CATTPGGAGATWVTQYF.